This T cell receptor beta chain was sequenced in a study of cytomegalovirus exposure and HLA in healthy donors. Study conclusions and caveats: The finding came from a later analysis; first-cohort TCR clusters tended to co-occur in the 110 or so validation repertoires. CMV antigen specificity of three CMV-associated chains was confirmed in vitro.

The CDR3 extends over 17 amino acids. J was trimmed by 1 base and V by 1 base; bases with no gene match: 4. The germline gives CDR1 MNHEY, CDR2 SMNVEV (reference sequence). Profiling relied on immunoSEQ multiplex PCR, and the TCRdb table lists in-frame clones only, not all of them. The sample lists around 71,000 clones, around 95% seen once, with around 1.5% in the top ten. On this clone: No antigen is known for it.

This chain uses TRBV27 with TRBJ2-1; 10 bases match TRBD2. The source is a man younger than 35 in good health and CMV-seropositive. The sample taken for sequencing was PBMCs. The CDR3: CASSLWASGSSYNEQFF. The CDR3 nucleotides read TGTGCCAGCAGTTTATGGGCTAGCGGGAGTTCCTACAATGAGCAGTTCTTC.